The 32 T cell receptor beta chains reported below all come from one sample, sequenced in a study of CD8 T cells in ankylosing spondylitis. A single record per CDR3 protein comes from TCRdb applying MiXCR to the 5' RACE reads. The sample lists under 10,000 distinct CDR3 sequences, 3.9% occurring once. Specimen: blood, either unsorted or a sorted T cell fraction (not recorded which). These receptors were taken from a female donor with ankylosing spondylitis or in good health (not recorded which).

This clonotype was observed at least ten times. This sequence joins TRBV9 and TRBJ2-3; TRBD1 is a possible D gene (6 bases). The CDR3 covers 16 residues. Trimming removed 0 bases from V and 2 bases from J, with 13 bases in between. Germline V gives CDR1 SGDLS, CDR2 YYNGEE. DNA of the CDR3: TGTGCCAGCAGCGTAGGCGAAGGGGGATTCACAGATACGCAGTATTTT. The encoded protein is CASSVGEGGFTDTQYF.

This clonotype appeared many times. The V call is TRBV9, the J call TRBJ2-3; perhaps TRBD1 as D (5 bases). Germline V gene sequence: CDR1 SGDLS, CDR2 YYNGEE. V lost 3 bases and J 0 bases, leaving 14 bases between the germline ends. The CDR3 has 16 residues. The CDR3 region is CASSARTDISTDTQYF. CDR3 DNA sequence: TGTGCCAGCAGCGCGAGGACGGACATTAGCACAGATACGCAGTATTTT.

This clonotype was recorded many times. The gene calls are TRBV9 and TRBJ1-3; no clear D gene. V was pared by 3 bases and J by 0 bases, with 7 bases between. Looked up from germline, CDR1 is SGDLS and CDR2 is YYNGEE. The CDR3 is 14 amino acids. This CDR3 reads CASSGVVSGNTIYF. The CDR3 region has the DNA TGTGCCAGCAGCGGAGTAGTCTCTGGAAACACCATATATTTT.

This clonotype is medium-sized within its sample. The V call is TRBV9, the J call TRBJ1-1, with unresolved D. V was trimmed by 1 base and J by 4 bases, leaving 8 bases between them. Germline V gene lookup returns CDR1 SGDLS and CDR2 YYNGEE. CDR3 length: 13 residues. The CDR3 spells CASSVNRGTEAFF. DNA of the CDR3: TGTGCCAGCAGCGTAAATCGGGGCACTGAAGCTTTCTTT.

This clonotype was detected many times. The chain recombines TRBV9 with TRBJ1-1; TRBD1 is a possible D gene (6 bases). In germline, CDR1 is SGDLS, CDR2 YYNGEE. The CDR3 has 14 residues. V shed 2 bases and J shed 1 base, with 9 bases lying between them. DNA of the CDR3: TGTGCCAGCAGCGTTCGGGACACGAACACTGAAGCTTTCTTT. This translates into CASSVRDTNTEAFF.

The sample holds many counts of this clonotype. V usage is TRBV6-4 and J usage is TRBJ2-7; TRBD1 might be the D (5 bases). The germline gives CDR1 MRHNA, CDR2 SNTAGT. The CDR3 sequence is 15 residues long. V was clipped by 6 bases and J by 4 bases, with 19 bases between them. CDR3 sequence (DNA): TGTGCCAGCAGCTGGTATTGGACAAATAGGTACGAGCAGTACTTC. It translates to CASSWYWTNRYEQYF.

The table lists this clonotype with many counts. CDR3 region: CASSLTGLDTEAFF. DNA for the CDR3: TGTGCCAGCAGCTTGACAGGGTTGGACACTGAAGCTTTCTTT. This sequence joins TRBV9 and TRBJ1-1, with 7 bases aligning to TRBD1. V lost 4 bases, J lost 3 bases, and 6 bases stayed unmatched. The CDR3 has 14 residues. Germline lookup yields CDR1 SGDLS and CDR2 YYNGEE.

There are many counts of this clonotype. The CDR3 DNA reads TGTGAGTGGGGGAGACCCACCGGCCACCTGAGGGGCTACACCTTC. Its protein product is CEWGRPTGHLRGYTF. The chain joins TRBV19 to TRBJ1-2, with a possible D match to TRBD1 (5 bases). This CDR3 region has 15 residues. Per germline, CDR1 LNHDA and CDR2 SQIVND (reference sequence).

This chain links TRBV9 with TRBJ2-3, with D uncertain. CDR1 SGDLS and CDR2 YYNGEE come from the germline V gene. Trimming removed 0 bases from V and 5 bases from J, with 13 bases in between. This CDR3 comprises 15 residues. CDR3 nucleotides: TGTGCCAGCAGCGTAGATTTACTATCGCGAGATACGCAGTATTTT. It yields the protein CASSVDLLSRDTQYF.

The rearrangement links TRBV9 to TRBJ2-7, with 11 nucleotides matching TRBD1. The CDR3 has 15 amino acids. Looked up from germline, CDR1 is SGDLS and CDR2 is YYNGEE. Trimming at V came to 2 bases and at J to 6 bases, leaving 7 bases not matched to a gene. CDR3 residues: CASSVTGQGVFEQYF. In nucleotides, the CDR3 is TGTGCCAGCAGCGTGACGGGACAGGGGGTGTTCGAGCAGTACTTC.

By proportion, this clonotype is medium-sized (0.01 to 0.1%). The CDR3 DNA is TGTGCCAGCAGCGTAGATCGGGTTCTGGGGAATGGCTACACCTTC. Amino acids: CASSVDRVLGNGYTF. The V and J genes are TRBV9 and TRBJ1-2; no definite D call. This CDR3 has 15 amino acids. Germline CDR1 and CDR2: SGDLS and YYNGEE. Trimming cost V 0 bases and J 6 bases, with 15 bases left between them.

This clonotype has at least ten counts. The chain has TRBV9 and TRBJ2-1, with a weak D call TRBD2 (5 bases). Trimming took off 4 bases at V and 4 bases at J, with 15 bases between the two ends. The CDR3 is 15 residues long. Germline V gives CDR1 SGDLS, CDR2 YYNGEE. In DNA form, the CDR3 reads TGTGCCAGCAGCCCTCGGGGAGTTGGGTACAATGAGCAGTTCTTC. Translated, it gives CASSPRGVGYNEQFF.

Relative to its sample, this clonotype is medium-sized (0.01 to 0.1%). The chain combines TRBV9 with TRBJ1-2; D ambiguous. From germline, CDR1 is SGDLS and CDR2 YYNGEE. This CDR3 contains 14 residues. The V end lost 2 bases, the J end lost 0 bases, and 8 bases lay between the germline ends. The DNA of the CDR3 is TGTGCCAGCAGCGTTGGAATGACTAACTATGGCTACACCTTC. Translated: CASSVGMTNYGYTF.

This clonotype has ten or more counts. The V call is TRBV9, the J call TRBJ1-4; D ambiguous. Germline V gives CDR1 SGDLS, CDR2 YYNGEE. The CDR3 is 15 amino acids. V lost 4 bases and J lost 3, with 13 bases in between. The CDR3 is CASSPGGRANEKLFF. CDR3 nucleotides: TGTGCCAGCAGCCCCGGTGGGAGGGCTAATGAAAAACTGTTTTTT.

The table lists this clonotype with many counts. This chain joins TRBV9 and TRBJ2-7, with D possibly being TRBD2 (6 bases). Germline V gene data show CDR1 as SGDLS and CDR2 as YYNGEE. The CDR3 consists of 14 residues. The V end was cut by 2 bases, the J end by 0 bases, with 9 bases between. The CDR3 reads CASSVSGASYEQYF. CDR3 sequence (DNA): TGTGCCAGCAGCGTTTCGGGAGCCTCCTACGAGCAGTACTTC. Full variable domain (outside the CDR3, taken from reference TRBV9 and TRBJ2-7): DSGVTQTPKHLITATGQRVTLRCSPRSGDLSVYWYQQSLDQGLQFLIQYYNGEERAKGNILERFSAQQFPDLHSELNLSSLELGDSALYFCASSVSGASYEQYFGPGTRLTVT.

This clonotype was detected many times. CDR3 DNA sequence: TGTGCCAGCAGCGGGGGACAGGGTCGCACCGGGGAGCTGTTTTTT. This translates into CASSGGQGRTGELFF. This sequence joins TRBV9 and TRBJ2-2, with 9 nucleotides matching TRBD1. The CDR3 is 15 residues long. Germline V gives CDR1 SGDLS, CDR2 YYNGEE. After removal of 3 bases from V and 4 bases from J, the junction contained 4 bases not matched to a gene.

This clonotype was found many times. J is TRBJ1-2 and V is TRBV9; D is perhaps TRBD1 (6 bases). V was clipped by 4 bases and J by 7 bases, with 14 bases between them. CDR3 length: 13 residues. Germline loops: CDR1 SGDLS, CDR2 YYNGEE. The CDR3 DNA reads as TGTGCCAGCAGCCCTGGACAAGGGGGTGGCTACACCTTC. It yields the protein CASSPGQGGGYTF.

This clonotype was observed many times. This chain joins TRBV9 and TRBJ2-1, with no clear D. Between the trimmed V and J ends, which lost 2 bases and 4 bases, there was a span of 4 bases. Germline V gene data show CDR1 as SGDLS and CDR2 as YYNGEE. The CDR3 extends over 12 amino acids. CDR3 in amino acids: CASSVLYNEQFF. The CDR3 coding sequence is TGTGCCAGCAGCGTCCTTTACAATGAGCAGTTCTTC.

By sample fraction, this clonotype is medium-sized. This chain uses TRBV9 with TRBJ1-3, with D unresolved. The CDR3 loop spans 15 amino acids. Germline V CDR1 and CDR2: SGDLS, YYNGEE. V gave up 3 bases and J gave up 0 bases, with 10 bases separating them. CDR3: CASSGDTYSGNTIYF. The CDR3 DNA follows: TGTGCCAGCAGCGGCGACACCTACTCTGGAAACACCATATATTTT.

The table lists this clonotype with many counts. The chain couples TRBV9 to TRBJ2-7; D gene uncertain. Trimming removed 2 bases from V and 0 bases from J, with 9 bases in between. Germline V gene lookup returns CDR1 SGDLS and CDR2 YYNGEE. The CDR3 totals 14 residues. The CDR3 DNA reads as TGTGCCAGCAGCGTTGGCGGCATCTCCTACGAGCAGTACTTC. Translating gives CASSVGGISYEQYF.

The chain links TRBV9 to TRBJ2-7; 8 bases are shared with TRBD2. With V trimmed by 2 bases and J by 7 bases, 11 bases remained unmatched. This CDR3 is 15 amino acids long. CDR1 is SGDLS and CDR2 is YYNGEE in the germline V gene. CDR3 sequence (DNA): TGTGCCAGCAGCGTCGGGAACGGGGGGGCTGAAGAGCAGTACTTC. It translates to CASSVGNGGAEEQYF.

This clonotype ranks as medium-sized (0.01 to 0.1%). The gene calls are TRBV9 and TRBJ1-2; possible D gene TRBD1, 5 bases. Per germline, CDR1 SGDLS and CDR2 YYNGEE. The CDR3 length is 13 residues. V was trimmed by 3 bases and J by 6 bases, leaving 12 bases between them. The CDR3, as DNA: TGTGCCAGCAGCGATACAGGTCATGATGGCTACACCTTC. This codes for CASSDTGHDGYTF.

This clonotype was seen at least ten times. The CDR3 is CASSVRATPYNEQFF. For the CDR3, the DNA is TGTGCCAGCAGCGTAAGAGCAACTCCCTACAATGAGCAGTTCTTC. The chain couples TRBV9 to TRBJ2-1; D gene uncertain. Germline lookup yields CDR1 SGDLS and CDR2 YYNGEE. Trimming cost V 1 base and J 2 bases, with 10 bases left between them. This CDR3 is 15 amino acids long. Full variable domain (remainder filled in from reference TRBV9 and TRBJ2-1): DSGVTQTPKHLITATGQRVTLRCSPRSGDLSVYWYQQSLDQGLQFLIQYYNGEERAKGNILERFSAQQFPDLHSELNLSSLELGDSALYFCASSVRATPYNEQFFGPGTRLTVL.

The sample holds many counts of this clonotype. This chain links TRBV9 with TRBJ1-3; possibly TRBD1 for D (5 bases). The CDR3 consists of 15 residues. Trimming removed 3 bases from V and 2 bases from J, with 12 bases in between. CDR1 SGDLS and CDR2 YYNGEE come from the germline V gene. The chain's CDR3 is CASSEDGGAGNTIYF. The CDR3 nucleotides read TGTGCCAGCAGCGAAGATGGGGGAGCTGGAAACACCATATATTTT.

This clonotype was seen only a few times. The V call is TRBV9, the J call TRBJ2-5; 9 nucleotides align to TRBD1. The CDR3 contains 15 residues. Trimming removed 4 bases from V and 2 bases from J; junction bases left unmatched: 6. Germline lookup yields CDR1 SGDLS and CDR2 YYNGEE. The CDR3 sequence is CASSPGDREQETQYF. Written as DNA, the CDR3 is TGTGCCAGCAGCCCGGGGGACAGGGAACAAGAGACCCAGTACTTC. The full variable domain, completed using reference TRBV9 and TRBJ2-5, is DSGVTQTPKHLITATGQRVTLRCSPRSGDLSVYWYQQSLDQGLQFLIQYYNGEERAKGNILERFSAQQFPDLHSELNLSSLELGDSALYFCASSPGDREQETQYFGPGTRLLVL.

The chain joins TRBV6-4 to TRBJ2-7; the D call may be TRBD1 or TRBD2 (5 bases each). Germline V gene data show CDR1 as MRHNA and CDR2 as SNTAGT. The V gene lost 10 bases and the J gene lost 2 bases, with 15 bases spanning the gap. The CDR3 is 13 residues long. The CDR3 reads CAKLAGDPYEQYF. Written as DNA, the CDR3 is TGTGCCAAACTGGCCGGGGACCCCTACGAGCAGTACTTC.

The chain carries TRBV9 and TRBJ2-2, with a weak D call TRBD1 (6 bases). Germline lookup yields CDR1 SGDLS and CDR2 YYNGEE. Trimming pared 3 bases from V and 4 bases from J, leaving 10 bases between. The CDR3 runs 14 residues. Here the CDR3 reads CASSGGRATGELFF. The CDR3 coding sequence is TGTGCCAGCAGCGGGGGGCGGGCCACCGGGGAGCTGTTTTTT.

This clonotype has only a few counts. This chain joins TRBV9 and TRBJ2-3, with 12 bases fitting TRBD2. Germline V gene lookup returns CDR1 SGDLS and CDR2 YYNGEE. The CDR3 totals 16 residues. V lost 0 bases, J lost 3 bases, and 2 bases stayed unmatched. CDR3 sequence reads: CASSVELAGGTDTQYF. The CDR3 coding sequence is TGTGCCAGCAGCGTAGAACTAGCGGGGGGAACAGATACGCAGTATTTT.

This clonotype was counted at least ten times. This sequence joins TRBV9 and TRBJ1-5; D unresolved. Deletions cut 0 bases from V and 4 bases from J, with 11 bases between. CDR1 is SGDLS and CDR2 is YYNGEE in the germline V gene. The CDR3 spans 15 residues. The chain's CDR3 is CASSVGYQRNQPQHF. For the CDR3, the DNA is TGTGCCAGCAGCGTAGGGTACCAGCGAAATCAGCCCCAGCATTTT.

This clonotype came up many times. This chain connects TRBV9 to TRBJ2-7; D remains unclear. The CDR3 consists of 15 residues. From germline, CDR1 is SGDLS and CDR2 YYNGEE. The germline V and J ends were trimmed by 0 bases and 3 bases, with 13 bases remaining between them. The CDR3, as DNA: TGTGCCAGCAGCGTAGAAAAGGATCCAGTCTACGAGCAGTACTTC. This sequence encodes CASSVEKDPVYEQYF.

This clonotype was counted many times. CDR3: CASSSGLAGNEQFF. As DNA, the CDR3 is TGTGCCAGCAGCTCCGGACTAGCGGGCAATGAGCAGTTCTTC. The rearrangement links TRBV9 to TRBJ2-1, with 11 bases identical to TRBD2. This CDR3 contains 14 residues. V lost 4 bases, J lost 6 bases, and 3 bases stayed unmatched. Germline CDR1 and CDR2: SGDLS and YYNGEE.

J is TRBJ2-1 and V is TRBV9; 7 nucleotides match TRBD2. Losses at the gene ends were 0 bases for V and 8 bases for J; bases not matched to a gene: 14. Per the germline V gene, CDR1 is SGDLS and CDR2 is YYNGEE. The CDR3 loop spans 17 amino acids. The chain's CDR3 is CASSVELGGGLLDEQFF. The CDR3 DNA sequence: TGTGCCAGCAGCGTAGAGTTGGGCGGGGGACTTCTCGATGAGCAGTTCTTC.